The clone carrying this T cell receptor beta chain is a singleton in its sample. This sample is drawn from a study of blood T cell repertoires in COVID-19. In the study's own analysis: Reference gene primer amplification yielded estimated nucleated cell counts. The repertoire was sequenced with immunoSEQ multiplex PCR; TCRdb's copy has only in-frame clones and lacks some. The V and J calls and clone size come from that table; D and trimming were worked out from the DNA. The table has 200,000 to 300,000 clones, approximately 88% seen once; the top ten hold around 0.67%. The CDR3 length is 16 residues. Germline V CDR1 and CDR2: LGHNA, YSLEER. Trimming shortened V by 3 bases and J by 1 base, and 15 bases separated the two germline ends.

The sequence derives from a human donor in a cohort sampled during active COVID-19. Specimen: peripheral blood. The J gene is TRBJ1-2, the V gene TRBV4-3; possibly TRBD1 for D (6 bases). The CDR3 nucleotides are TGCGCCAGCAGCCAGGAGGACAGAGTCTTTAACTATGGCTACACCTTC. This codes for CASSQEDRVFNYGYTF.